The 8 T cell receptor beta chains below all came from one sample that was sequenced in a study of T cells in Graves' hyperthyroidism and ophthalmopathy. Researchers took RNA transcripts and amplified the TCR beta CDR3 regions from them. A first-round RT-PCR of the TCR CDR3 used the HTBI primer set. TCRdb reanalysed the multiplex PCR reads using MiXCR and keeps one entry per CDR3 protein. The sample yields around 180,000 distinct CDR3 sequences, over 15% seen once. Sequencing was carried out using blood. The receptors were sampled from a woman aged 45-65 years with Graves' hyperthyroidism.

In this sample, this clonotype turned up many times. The V call is TRBV2, the J call TRBJ1-2; 9 bases fit TRBD1. This CDR3 has 16 residues. Germline loops: CDR1 SNHLY, CDR2 FYNNEI. V was clipped by 3 bases and J by 5 bases; unmatched bases: 10. CDR3 protein: CASSDGTGWSGYGYTF. In DNA, the CDR3 is TGTGCCAGCAGTGATGGGACAGGGTGGTCGGGATATGGCTACACCTTC. Full variable domain (rest looked up from reference TRBV2 and TRBJ1-2): EPEVTQTPSHQVTQMGQEVILRCVPISNHLYFYWYRQILGQKVEFLVSFYNNEISEKSEIFDDQFSVERPDGSNFTLKIRSTKLEDSAMYFCASSDGTGWSGYGYTFGSGTRLTVV.

This clonotype was seen ten or more times. CDR3: CASSWDRGNEQYF. In DNA form, the CDR3 reads TGTGCCAGCAGCTGGGACAGGGGGAACGAGCAGTACTTC. V usage is TRBV11-2 and J usage is TRBJ2-7; TRBD1 matches at 11 bases. The V and J ends lost 4 bases and 5 bases, in that order; junction bases with no gene match: 1. This CDR3 has 13 residues. Germline values: CDR1 SGHAT, CDR2 FQNNGV.

This clonotype was counted at least ten times. V and J are TRBV6-1 and TRBJ2-6; tentatively, D is TRBD2 (5 bases). Trimming removed 5 bases at V and 2 bases at J, with 10 bases between. Germline CDR1 and CDR2: MNHNS and SASEGT. The CDR3 runs to 15 residues. The CDR3 region has the DNA TGTGCCAGCAGTTCCAGGCGGGCTGGGGCCAACGTCCTGACTTTC. Residues: CASSSRRAGANVLTF.

This clonotype was counted ten times or more. Germline and junction disagree at one end, which may indicate a read error. The J gene is TRBJ1-4, the V gene TRBV7-7; unclear D gene. The CDR3 consists of 14 residues. CDR1 and CDR2 from the germline V gene are SSHAT and FNYEAQ (reference sequence). In DNA, the CDR3 is TGTGCTAGCAGCTTCGAGGGCCTCAATGAAAAACTGTTTTTT. Protein sequence: CASSFEGLNEKLFF.

This clonotype was counted ten times or more. The chain recombines TRBV19 with TRBJ2-2; unclear D gene. CDR3 length: 12 amino acids. With 5 bases removed from V and 2 bases from J, the gap between germline ends came to 3 bases. Germline CDR1 LNHDA, CDR2 SQIVND (reference sequence). The CDR3 DNA is TGTGCCAGTAGTGCCAACACCGGGGAGCTGTTTTTT. Encoded protein: CASSANTGELFF.

A remark on this clonotype: A clone one base away is much larger, so this may be a read error. The V call is TRBV18, the J call TRBJ2-7, with D tentatively TRBD1 (5 bases). V dropped 2 bases and J dropped 9 bases, with 14 bases sitting between them. CDR3 size: 13 residues. CDR1 is KGHSH, CDR2 LQKENI, per germline. Here the CDR3 DNA reads TGTGCCAGCTCACCATGGGGCCACTCCGGGCAGTACTTC. Its protein product is CASSPWGHSGQYF.

This clonotype was detected ten times or more. The CDR3 here is CASSLIGQGAGELFF. The CDR3 DNA sequence: TGTGCCAGCAGCTTAATCGGACAGGGGGCCGGGGAGCTGTTTTTT. V usage is TRBV5-5 and J usage is TRBJ2-2; 10 bases align to TRBD1. The CDR3 is 15 residues long. Trimming took 2 bases from V and 6 from J; bases not matched to a gene: 4. Germline CDR1 is SGHKS and CDR2 is YYEKEE (reference sequence).

This clonotype has just a few counts. The chain joins TRBV27 to TRBJ1-1, with 12 nucleotides matching TRBD1. J gave up 5 bases and V 3 bases, and 13 bases lay outside the gene matches. Germline-derived CDR1 and CDR2 are MNHEY and SMNVEV (reference sequence). The CDR3 is 18 residues long. CDR3 DNA sequence: TGTGCCAGCAGTTTTGCCGCGGGACAGGGGGCGGTGGGAACTGAAGCTTTCTTT. Translating gives CASSFAAGQGAVGTEAFF.